The entry that follows covers one T cell receptor (beta chain) sequence. Its antigen remains unidentified. These data originate in a study of cytomegalovirus exposure and HLA in healthy donors. Study-level points and caveats: A later analysis linked a missense variant in DCLRE1C to the trimming of TCR beta V and J genes.

V lost 0 bases and J lost 5, with 17 bases in between. Germline V gives CDR1 MGHRA, CDR2 YSYEKL. CDR3 length: 17 amino acids. A multiplex PCR was run with 60 Vbeta primers and 13 Jbeta primers. Clones were read by immunoSEQ multiplex PCR, and TCRdb kept only the in-frame ones, dropping some. The sample carries roughly 150,000 clones, around two thirds recorded once. Sequencing was done on a sample of PBMCs. The chain has TRBV4-1 and TRBJ2-4; D possibly corresponds to TRBD2 (6 bases). The clonotype comes from a man younger than 45 in good health and CMV-seropositive. The CDR3 reads CASSQDPPWRRENIQYF. The CDR3 DNA reads TGCGCCAGCAGCCAAGACCCGCCCTGGAGGAGGGAAAACATTCAGTACTTC.